The rows below give T cell receptor beta chains drawn from one sample of a study of T cell responses to AZD1222 COVID-19 vaccine. The table came from immunoSEQ multiplex PCR; TCRdb's copy has only in-frame clones and leaves some out. Among around 180,000 clones listed, around nine tenths were seen once. The sequencing here drew on peripheral blood, taken 28 days after the second AZD1222 dose. These receptors all come from an adult who received the AZD1222 COVID-19 vaccine. CDR3s include the opening cysteine and the closing phenylalanine or tryptophan. The D gene is left open where the match is weak. The size field is filled for only some rows; it gives once, few, many or a size class.

- | TRBJ2-2 | 17 | TRBV6-2/TRBV6-3 | TRBD2 | CASSIPTASGRAGELFF | TGTGCCAGCAGCATACCCACGGCTAGCGGGAGGGCCGGGGAGCTGTTTTTT
- | TRBJ1-4 | 14 | TRBV5-1 | - | CASSLSSANEKLFF | TGCGCCAGCAGCTTGAGTAGCGCTAATGAAAAACTGTTTTTT
- | TRBJ1-5 | 15 | TRBV19 | TRBD1 | CASSPTGGSNQPQHF | TGTGCCAGTAGTCCGACAGGGGGGAGCAATCAGCCCCAGCATTTT
- | TRBJ1-6 | 15 | TRBV6-1 | - | CASSEAVGGGSPLHF | TGTGCCAGCAGTGAAGCGGTGGGGGGCGGGTCACCCCTCCACTTT
- | TRBJ2-1 | 16 | TRBV19 | - | CASSTDNLGSYNEQFF | TGTGCCAGTAGTACGGACAACCTAGGCTCCTACAATGAGCAGTTCTTC
once | TRBJ1-4 | 15 | TRBV6-2/TRBV6-3 | TRBD1 | CASSYGQGIFEKLFF | TGTGCCAGCAGTTACGGACAGGGGATATTCGAAAAACTGTTTTTT
- | TRBJ1-4 | 13 | TRBV19 | - | CASRTRTNEKLFF | TGTGCCAGTCGGACAAGAACTAATGAAAAACTGTTTTTT
- | TRBJ2-1 | 14 | TRBV7-9 | TRBD2 | CASSSTSAYNEQFF | TGTGCCAGCAGCTCGACTAGCGCCTACAATGAGCAGTTCTTC
once | TRBJ1-1 | 11 | TRBV19 | - | CASSMMVEAFF | TGTGCCAGTAGTATGATGGTTGAGGCTTTCTTT
- | TRBJ1-3 | 15 | TRBV5-1 | TRBD1 | CASTPGQASGNTIYF | TGCGCCAGCACCCCGGGACAGGCTTCTGGAAACACCATATATTTT
- | TRBJ2-7 | 13 | TRBV7-5 | - | CAGNRGHSYEQYF | TGTGCCGGAAACAGGGGTCACTCCTACGAGCAGTACTTC
- | TRBJ2-3 | 16 | TRBV7-2 | - | CASSPRQGGSTDTQYF | TGTGCCAGCAGCCCCCGACAGGGAGGTAGCACAGATACGCAGTATTTT
- | TRBJ2-7 | 14 | TRBV29-1 | - | CSVESGVGAYEQYF | TGCAGCGTTGAATCCGGGGTTGGGGCCTACGAGCAGTACTTC
once | TRBJ2-7 | 13 | TRBV29-1 | - | CSVDWQGSYEQYF | TGCAGCGTTGATTGGCAGGGATCCTACGAGCAGTACTTC
- | TRBJ2-2 | 16 | TRBV7-3 | TRBD1 | CASSVNGQGPAGELFF | TGTGCCAGCAGCGTAAACGGACAGGGGCCCGCCGGGGAGCTGTTTTTT
- | TRBJ1-4 | 14 | TRBV9 | - | CASSVQGGNEKLFF | TGTGCCAGCAGCGTTCAGGGTGGTAATGAAAAACTGTTTTTT
- | TRBJ1-1 | 12 | TRBV20-1 | - | CSASRGGTEAFF | TGCAGTGCTAGTAGGGGTGGGACTGAAGCTTTCTTT
- | TRBJ2-3 | 17 | TRBV5-1 | TRBD2 | CASSGTSGSLSTDTQYF | TGCGCCAGCAGCGGGACTAGCGGGAGCCTTAGCACAGATACGCAGTATTTT
- | TRBJ2-3 | 15 | TRBV28 | TRBD2 | CASSRSGRIRDTQYF | TGTGCCAGCAGCCGTAGCGGGAGAATTAGGGATACGCAGTATTTT
- | TRBJ2-1 | 16 | TRBV27 | TRBD1 | CASTLAGQGSYNEQFF | TGTGCCAGCACCTTAGCCGGACAGGGATCCTACAATGAGCAGTTCTTC
once | TRBJ2-1 | 16 | TRBV7-3 | TRBD2 | CASSLPGTSGRNEQFF | TGTGCCAGCAGCTTACCCGGGACTAGCGGGAGGAATGAGCAGTTCTTC
- | TRBJ1-2 | 12 | TRBV6-5 | TRBD1 | CASNNRGMGYTF | TGTGCCAGCAATAACAGGGGGATGGGCTACACCTTC
- | TRBJ1-5 | 15 | TRBV6-4 | - | CASSEGGGGNQPQHF | TGTGCCAGCAGTGAAGGTGGAGGTGGGAATCAGCCCCAGCATTTT
- | TRBJ1-2 | 12 | TRBV28 | - | CAGAGVNYGYTF | TGTGCCGGAGCGGGAGTTAACTATGGCTACACCTTC
- | TRBJ1-5 | 14 | TRBV27 | - | CASSFTGLRQPQHF | TGTGCCAGCAGTTTTACAGGGCTGAGGCAGCCCCAGCATTTT
- | TRBJ2-6 | 16 | TRBV18 | - | CASSPGGPSGANVLTF | TGTGCCAGCTCACCAGGAGGTCCCTCTGGGGCCAACGTCCTGACTTTC
- | TRBJ2-2 | 16 | TRBV7-2 | - | CASSLGGTPNTGELFF | TGTGCCAGCAGCTTAGGAGGGACACCGAACACCGGGGAGCTGTTTTTT
once | TRBJ2-7 | 15 | TRBV6-2/TRBV6-3 | TRBD2 | CASSYGGGTLRQQYF | TGTGCCAGCAGTTACGGGGGGGGAACCCTACGGCAGCAGTACTTC
- | TRBJ2-2 | 16 | TRBV15 | TRBD1 | CATSAYDRGDTGELFF | TGTGCCACCAGCGCCTACGACAGGGGGGACACCGGGGAGCTGTTTTTT
few | TRBJ1-6 | 15 | TRBV28 | TRBD1 | CASRYGTGTNSPLHF | TGTGCCAGCAGATACGGGACAGGGACTAATTCACCCCTCCACTTT